At least ten counts were recorded for the clone carrying this T cell receptor beta chain. As yet, its antigen is unknown. Template-switch 5'RACE cDNA synthesis added a 10-nucleotide unique molecular identifier. TCRdb reprocessed the 5' RACE reads with MiXCR, giving one entry per CDR3 protein. The sample includes fewer than 40,000 distinct CDR3 sequences, approximately 4.5% of them seen just once. The sample comes from a study of neurological immune-mediated disorders. General study points: No CDR3 amino acid sequences were shared by expanded clones across subjects, suggesting private repertoires in all groups.

The unsorted libraries were produced from 2 million PBMCs held at -80 C. Trimming took off 7 bases at V and 0 bases at J, with 16 bases between the two ends. CDR1 and CDR2 from the germline V gene are DFQATT and SNEGSKA (reference sequence). CDR3 length equals 15 residues. This rearrangement joins TRBV20-1 to TRBJ2-1, with D perhaps matching TRBD1 (6 bases). Sequencing input: PBMCs. The sequence came from a young man in good health. The CDR3 DNA reads as TGCAGTGTTGCACCGGGACATAGCTCCTACAATGAGCAGTTCTTC. Translation: CSVAPGHSSYNEQFF.